The present entry profiles one T cell receptor (beta chain) with its context. This specimen comes from a study of PD-1 and CTLA-4 blockade in melanoma. Germline CDR1 is SGHTS and CDR2 is YDEGEE. The CDR3 runs 18 residues. After removal of 5 bases from V and 1 base from J, the junction contained 8 bases not matched to a gene. Clones were read by immunoSEQ multiplex PCR, and TCRdb kept only the in-frame ones, dropping some. Of 25,000 to 30,000 clones in the sample, roughly nine tenths are singletons; the top ten hold about 8.5%. Sequencing was performed on CD8+ T cells from peripheral blood, taken before anti-PD-1 treatment. The genes are TRBV5-8 and TRBJ2-2; 13 bases match TRBD2. The TCR sequence derives from a human donor with melanoma. The CDR3 DNA follows: TGTGCCAGCAGTCGCGGACTAGCGGGGGCCTTGAACACCGGGGAGCTGTTTTTT. It translates to CASSRGLAGALNTGELFF.